The rows below give T cell receptor beta chains drawn from one sample of a study of sequential checkpoint blockade in melanoma. Clones were read by immunoSEQ multiplex PCR, and TCRdb kept only the in-frame ones, dropping some. In the table there are roughly 20,000 clones, approximately 82% of which are singletons. This specimen consisted of CD8+ T cells sorted from blood (inferred from file names), obtained from a patient given nivolumab and ipilimumab in sequence. These receptors all stem from a human donor with melanoma. CDR3s include the opening cysteine and the closing phenylalanine or tryptophan. D genes are given only for firm matches. Size tells how often a clone was seen (once, few, many) or the class of an expanded clone, and some rows leave it out.

v_gene	len	j_gene	abundance	d_gene	CDR3aa	CDR3nt
TRBV4-1	16	TRBJ2-1	-	TRBD2	CASSQPMGGVPGEQFF	TGCGCCAGCAGCCAACCTATGGGGGGGGTTCCGGGTGAGCAGTTCTTC
TRBV6-1	17	TRBJ2-7	-	TRBD1	CASSEGSRDRASYEQYF	TGTGCCAGCAGTGAAGGGAGTAGGGACAGGGCGTCCTACGAGCAGTACTTC
TRBV19	13	TRBJ1-2	-	TRBD1	CASIPGQGLGYTF	TGTGCCAGTATCCCGGGACAGGGACTTGGCTACACCTTC
TRBV10-3	14	TRBJ1-3	few	-	CAIKDSDSGNTIYF	TGTGCCATCAAGGACAGTGACTCTGGAAACACCATATATTTT
TRBV19	14	TRBJ2-2	-	-	CASSMGARTGELFF	TGTGCCAGTAGTATGGGGGCGCGCACCGGGGAGCTGTTTTTT
TRBV7-8	14	TRBJ2-7	-	TRBD1	CASSRDRGNDEQYF	TGTGCCAGCAGCCGGGACAGGGGGAACGACGAGCAGTACTTC
TRBV5-6	15	TRBJ2-7	-	-	CASSLGAARTYEQYF	TGTGCCAGCAGCTTGGGGGCAGCCCGCACCTACGAGCAGTACTTC
TRBV6-1	13	TRBJ1-1	-	-	CASKGNGVTEAFF	TGTGCCAGCAAGGGGAATGGAGTCACTGAAGCTTTCTTT
TRBV7-9	13	TRBJ1-5	few	-	CASSVEGGRPQHF	TGTGCCAGCAGCGTGGAGGGAGGAAGGCCCCAGCATTTT
TRBV10-2	14	TRBJ2-7	-	-	CASKTGGQYYEQYF	TGCGCCAGCAAAACCGGGGGGCAATACTACGAGCAGTACTTC
TRBV21-1	10	TRBJ1-2	-	-	CASRGRGYTF	TGTGCCAGCAGGGGGCGCGGCTACACCTTC
TRBV28	17	TRBJ2-7	-	TRBD2	CASSPQKLADIIYEQYF	TGTGCCAGCAGTCCCCAGAAACTAGCGGACATAATCTACGAGCAGTACTTC
TRBV7-8	14	TRBJ2-7	-	TRBD1	CASSSRDRDYEQYF	TGTGCCAGCAGCTCCCGGGACAGGGACTACGAGCAGTACTTC
TRBV29-1	15	TRBJ1-2	-	TRBD1	CSVWDRERPNYGYTF	TGCAGCGTTTGGGACAGGGAGAGGCCTAACTATGGCTACACCTTC
TRBV4-1	18	TRBJ2-1	-	TRBD1	CASSPPGDRPSSYNEQFF	TGCGCCAGCAGCCCCCCTGGGGACAGACCCAGCTCCTACAATGAGCAGTTCTTC
TRBV9	16	TRBJ2-3	few	TRBD2	CASSVRTSGSANTQYF	TGTGCCAGCAGCGTGCGGACTAGCGGGAGTGCAAATACGCAGTATTTT
TRBV7-2	12	TRBJ2-7	-	-	CASSLESYEQYF	TGTGCCAGCAGCTTAGAGTCCTACGAGCAGTACTTC
TRBV6-6	15	TRBJ2-7	-	TRBD1	CASSYRDRSSYEQYF	TGTGCCAGCAGTTACAGGGACAGGAGCTCCTACGAGCAGTACTTC
TRBV19	16	TRBJ2-7	-	TRBD1	CASSIKSRGGTYEQYF	TGTGCCAGTAGTATCAAGAGCCGAGGGGGCACCTACGAGCAGTACTTC
TRBV27	15	TRBJ2-2	-	-	CASTLGQINTGELFF	TGTGCCAGCACCCTGGGGCAGATAAACACCGGGGAGCTGTTTTTT
TRBV4-2	14	TRBJ2-7	once	-	CASSQDLGVYEQYF	TGTGCCAGCAGCCAAGATCTCGGTGTCTACGAGCAGTACTTC
TRBV5-8	17	TRBJ1-5	-	TRBD1	CASSWGQGAGSNQPQHF	TGTGCCAGCAGCTGGGGACAGGGGGCCGGGAGCAATCAGCCCCAGCATTTT
TRBV27	14	TRBJ1-1	-	-	CASSLDSLATEAFF	TGTGCCAGCAGTTTAGACAGTCTCGCGACTGAAGCTTTCTTT
TRBV19	15	TRBJ1-2	-	-	CASGGGPGNHYGYTF	TGTGCCAGTGGGGGCGGTCCTGGCAATCACTATGGCTACACCTTC